Listed below are T cell receptor beta chains from one sample, sequenced in a study of CD8+CD57+ T cells in acquired aplastic anemia. MiXCR, applied by TCRdb to the reads, yields one record per CDR3 protein. The repertoire holds 450,000 to 550,000 distinct CDR3 sequences, with more than 25% as singletons. What was sequenced was sorted CD4+, CD8+, or CD8+CD57+ T cells (not recorded which) from PBMCs. The source of these receptors is a human donor with aplastic anemia. Each CDR3 is given with its conserved first and last residue. The order of the fields is D gene, J gene, V gene, clone size, CDR3 DNA, CDR3 protein. D genes are given only for firm matches. A clone size is listed for some rows: how often the clone was seen (once, few, many), or a class if it is expanded.

D gene: .; J gene: TRBJ1-2; V gene: TRBV6-1; clone size: .; CDR3 DNA: TGTGCCAGCTACCGTCTGGGGGCCTATGGCTACACCTTC; CDR3 protein: CASYRLGAYGYTF
D gene: TRBD1; J gene: TRBJ1-2; V gene: TRBV7-2; clone size: many; CDR3 DNA: TGTGCCAGCAGCCAACCGACAGGGGTGGCGAGCTATGGCTACACCTTC; CDR3 protein: CASSQPTGVASYGYTF
D gene: TRBD2; J gene: TRBJ2-3; V gene: TRBV11-1; clone size: .; CDR3 DNA: TGTGCCAGCAGCTTAGCGGGCGGGAGGGCACGGAATACGCAGTATTTT; CDR3 protein: CASSLAGGRARNTQYF
D gene: .; J gene: TRBJ1-1; V gene: TRBV10-1; clone size: .; CDR3 DNA: TGCGCCAGCAGCCCCGGCCACAACACTGAAGCTTTCTTT; CDR3 protein: CASSPGHNTEAFF
D gene: .; J gene: TRBJ1-4; V gene: TRBV19; clone size: few; CDR3 DNA: TGTGCCAGTAGTGCCGGGGGTAGGCGGGAAGGTAATGAAAAACTGTTTTTT; CDR3 protein: CASSAGGRREGNEKLFF
D gene: TRBD1; J gene: TRBJ1-1; V gene: TRBV30; clone size: once; CDR3 DNA: TGTGCCTGGAGTCTTAGACAGGGAGCTTTCTTT; CDR3 protein: CAWSLRQGAFF
D gene: .; J gene: TRBJ1-3; V gene: TRBV6-1; clone size: .; CDR3 DNA: TGTGCCAGCAGCATGGCACAGGAAGTCTCTGGAAACACCATATATTTT; CDR3 protein: CASSMAQEVSGNTIYF
D gene: .; J gene: TRBJ1-5; V gene: TRBV19; clone size: .; CDR3 DNA: TGTGCCAGTAGTATCTTGGGGGTCGGGCAGCCCCAGCATTTT; CDR3 protein: CASSILGVGQPQHF
D gene: TRBD1; J gene: TRBJ1-2; V gene: TRBV5-6; clone size: .; CDR3 DNA: TGTGCCAGCAGCTCCCCCCCTTTCCGGACAGGTAGTGTTGGCTACACCTTC; CDR3 protein: CASSSPPFRTGSVGYTF
D gene: TRBD1; J gene: TRBJ2-1; V gene: TRBV10-3; clone size: .; CDR3 DNA: TGTGCCATCGGGACAGGGTGGACCTACAATGAGCAGTTCTTC; CDR3 protein: CAIGTGWTYNEQFF
D gene: .; J gene: TRBJ2-7; V gene: TRBV5-6; clone size: .; CDR3 DNA: TGTGCCAGCAGCTTCGGGGCAGGGCCCTACGAGCAGTACTTC; CDR3 protein: CASSFGAGPYEQYF
D gene: .; J gene: TRBJ1-6; V gene: TRBV7-2; clone size: .; CDR3 DNA: TGTGCCAGCAGCCCGGTGGGTTCACCCCTCCACTTT; CDR3 protein: CASSPVGSPLHF
D gene: .; J gene: TRBJ1-5; V gene: TRBV30; clone size: few; CDR3 DNA: TGTGCCTGGAGTTTACCGGGACATAGCAATCAGCCCCAGCATTTT; CDR3 protein: CAWSLPGHSNQPQHF
D gene: TRBD1; J gene: TRBJ1-6; V gene: TRBV20-1; clone size: many; CDR3 DNA: TGCAGTGCTAGTGTGGACAGGGGTAATTCACCCCTCCACTTT; CDR3 protein: CSASVDRGNSPLHF
D gene: .; J gene: TRBJ1-5; V gene: TRBV12-3/TRBV12-4; clone size: .; CDR3 DNA: TGTGCCAGCAGTGGCCCCGGAGGGAGCAATCAGCCCCAGCATTTT; CDR3 protein: CASSGPGGSNQPQHF
D gene: .; J gene: TRBJ2-6; V gene: TRBV7-3; clone size: many; CDR3 DNA: TGTGCCAGCAGCTCCCCCGGAATTGGGGCCAACGTCCTGACTTTC; CDR3 protein: CASSSPGIGANVLTF
D gene: .; J gene: TRBJ2-7; V gene: TRBV29-1; clone size: many; CDR3 DNA: TGCAGCGTTGACACAGACTCCTACGAGCAGTACTTC; CDR3 protein: CSVDTDSYEQYF
D gene: .; J gene: TRBJ1-6; V gene: TRBV10-3; clone size: .; CDR3 DNA: TGTGCCATCAGTGATCCCTTCGGTTCACCCCTCCACTTT; CDR3 protein: CAISDPFGSPLHF
D gene: .; J gene: TRBJ2-7; V gene: TRBV28; clone size: .; CDR3 DNA: TGTGCCAGCAACCCCACGGGATCTCACGAGCAGTACTTC; CDR3 protein: CASNPTGSHEQYF
D gene: TRBD2; J gene: TRBJ2-7; V gene: TRBV13; clone size: many; CDR3 DNA: TGTGCCAGCAGCAACGGAGCTCTAGCGGACTACGAGCAGTACTTC; CDR3 protein: CASSNGALADYEQYF
D gene: .; J gene: TRBJ1-2; V gene: TRBV19; clone size: many; CDR3 DNA: TGTGCCAGTAGTATTTATTCGGCAGCCATAGCTAACTATGGCTACACCTTC; CDR3 protein: CASSIYSAAIANYGYTF
D gene: TRBD1; J gene: TRBJ1-6; V gene: TRBV19; clone size: many; CDR3 DNA: TGTGCCAGTATCAACAGGGGACATAATTCACCCCTCCACTTT; CDR3 protein: CASINRGHNSPLHF
D gene: .; J gene: TRBJ1-5; V gene: TRBV7-9; clone size: many; CDR3 DNA: TGTGCCAGCAGTCAATTTAGCAATCAGCCCCAGCATTTT; CDR3 protein: CASSQFSNQPQHF
D gene: .; J gene: TRBJ2-5; V gene: TRBV20-1; clone size: few; CDR3 DNA: TGCAGTGCTAGAGGTCAGCACCAAGAGACCCAGTACTTC; CDR3 protein: CSARGQHQETQYF
D gene: .; J gene: TRBJ2-3; V gene: TRBV19; clone size: .; CDR3 DNA: TGTGCCAGTAGTATACCCAGAAGCACAGATACGCAGTATTTT; CDR3 protein: CASSIPRSTDTQYF
D gene: TRBD1; J gene: TRBJ1-1; V gene: TRBV6-1; clone size: many; CDR3 DNA: TGTGCCAGCAGCGGACATCACAGGGGGGCCGAAGCTTTCTTT; CDR3 protein: CASSGHHRGAEAFF
D gene: TRBD1; J gene: TRBJ1-1; V gene: TRBV7-2; clone size: .; CDR3 DNA: TGTGCCAGCAGCTTAACAGGGGAGGAAGCTTTCTTT; CDR3 protein: CASSLTGEEAFF
D gene: TRBD2; J gene: TRBJ2-5; V gene: TRBV12-5; clone size: few; CDR3 DNA: TGTGCTAGTGGTCCGGGACTAGCGGGAGAGACCCAGTACTTC; CDR3 protein: CASGPGLAGETQYF
D gene: .; J gene: TRBJ1-6; V gene: TRBV3-1; clone size: .; CDR3 DNA: TGTGCCAGCAGCCCGACAACATATAATTCACCCCTCCACTTT; CDR3 protein: CASSPTTYNSPLHF
D gene: .; J gene: TRBJ2-1; V gene: TRBV20-1; clone size: .; CDR3 DNA: TGCAGTGCTAGTCGGGGGCCGGCTTACAATGAGCAGTTCTTC; CDR3 protein: CSASRGPAYNEQFF
D gene: .; J gene: TRBJ2-2; V gene: TRBV3-1; clone size: .; CDR3 DNA: TGTGCCAGCAGCCTAGGACAGTCGGGGGAGCTGTTTTTT; CDR3 protein: CASSLGQSGELFF
D gene: .; J gene: TRBJ2-1; V gene: TRBV6-1; clone size: few; CDR3 DNA: TGTGCCGGCTTGGGACTTACATCGAATGAGCAGTTCTTC; CDR3 protein: CAGLGLTSNEQFF
D gene: .; J gene: TRBJ2-7; V gene: TRBV3-1; clone size: .; CDR3 DNA: TGTGCCAGCAGGAAAGTACTCTACGAGCAGTACTTC; CDR3 protein: CASRKVLYEQYF
D gene: TRBD2; J gene: TRBJ2-7; V gene: TRBV7-2; clone size: many; CDR3 DNA: TGTGCCAGCAGCTTAGGGACCTCTAGCGGGTGGGGCGAGCAGTACTTC; CDR3 protein: CASSLGTSSGWGEQYF
D gene: .; J gene: TRBJ2-1; V gene: TRBV11-1; clone size: once; CDR3 DNA: TGTGCCAGCAGCTCATGGAGGGGGAGAGCGGGTTACGATGAGCAGTTCTTC; CDR3 protein: CASSSWRGRAGYDEQFF
D gene: .; J gene: TRBJ2-4; V gene: TRBV4-2; clone size: .; CDR3 DNA: TGTGCCAGCAGCCAAGCCGTCCGATCTGACATTCAGTACTTC; CDR3 protein: CASSQAVRSDIQYF
D gene: TRBD2; J gene: TRBJ2-2; V gene: TRBV7-2; clone size: few; CDR3 DNA: TGTGCCAGCAGCTTACATCCCGGGACTAGGACCACCGGGGAGCTGTTTTTT; CDR3 protein: CASSLHPGTRTTGELFF
D gene: TRBD1; J gene: TRBJ1-1; V gene: TRBV30; clone size: .; CDR3 DNA: TGTGCCTGGAACCTACAGGGGAAGAAGGAAGCTTTCTTT; CDR3 protein: CAWNLQGKKEAFF
D gene: TRBD1; J gene: TRBJ1-3; V gene: TRBV6-5; clone size: .; CDR3 DNA: TGTGCCAGCAGTTTAACCGGGACAGGTTTAGCTGGAAACACCATATATTTT; CDR3 protein: CASSLTGTGLAGNTIYF
D gene: TRBD2; J gene: TRBJ2-3; V gene: TRBV2; clone size: few; CDR3 DNA: TGTGCCAGCAGTGAAGTGGGGACTAGCGGGGGCACGCAGTATTTT; CDR3 protein: CASSEVGTSGGTQYF
D gene: .; J gene: TRBJ2-6; V gene: TRBV20-1; clone size: many; CDR3 DNA: TGCAGTGCTAGAGACAGTGGGGCCAACGTCCTGACTTTC; CDR3 protein: CSARDSGANVLTF
D gene: .; J gene: TRBJ2-1; V gene: TRBV7-3; clone size: few; CDR3 DNA: TGTGCCAGCAGCCTTAACCCCCTACCTATGGATGAGCAGTTCTTC; CDR3 protein: CASSLNPLPMDEQFF
D gene: .; J gene: TRBJ2-1; V gene: TRBV20-1; clone size: .; CDR3 DNA: TGCAGTGCTAGAGATCGGATTTCTGTAGGTGAGCAGTTCTTC; CDR3 protein: CSARDRISVGEQFF
D gene: .; J gene: TRBJ2-5; V gene: TRBV11-2; clone size: once; CDR3 DNA: TGTGCCAGCAGTTGGAGGAGTTACGAGACCCAGTACTTC; CDR3 protein: CASSWRSYETQYF
D gene: TRBD1; J gene: TRBJ1-2; V gene: TRBV15; clone size: .; CDR3 DNA: TGTGCCACCAGCAGAAACTTGGCTGGGGGACAGTACTATGGCTACACCTTC; CDR3 protein: CATSRNLAGGQYYGYTF
D gene: TRBD1; J gene: TRBJ1-5; V gene: TRBV19; clone size: many; CDR3 DNA: TGTGCCACCTCAGGGACAGGGGATAAGCAGCCCCAGCATTTT; CDR3 protein: CATSGTGDKQPQHF
D gene: .; J gene: TRBJ1-2; V gene: TRBV5-1; clone size: .; CDR3 DNA: TGCGCCAGCAGCTTGGGAGAGACCACCGGGGACTATGGCTACACCTTC; CDR3 protein: CASSLGETTGDYGYTF
D gene: .; J gene: TRBJ1-1; V gene: TRBV6-5; clone size: .; CDR3 DNA: TGTGCCAGCAGTTATACCTCCAGGGACACTGAAGCTTTCTTT; CDR3 protein: CASSYTSRDTEAFF
D gene: .; J gene: TRBJ2-2; V gene: TRBV19; clone size: .; CDR3 DNA: TGTGCCAGTACCGGGCTCGGGTACACCGGGGAGCTGTTTTTT; CDR3 protein: CASTGLGYTGELFF
D gene: .; J gene: TRBJ2-1; V gene: TRBV20-1; clone size: .; CDR3 DNA: TGCAGTGCTAGAGCCGGGGTACCGAGCTCCTACAATGAGCAGTTCTTC; CDR3 protein: CSARAGVPSSYNEQFF
D gene: .; J gene: TRBJ1-1; V gene: TRBV19; clone size: many; CDR3 DNA: TGTGCCAGTAGGACGATAACAGTGAACACTGAAGCTTTCTTT; CDR3 protein: CASRTITVNTEAFF
D gene: .; J gene: TRBJ2-1; V gene: TRBV24-1; clone size: .; CDR3 DNA: TGTGCCACCAGTGACCCCCGGAAGCAGTTCTTC; CDR3 protein: CATSDPRKQFF